Listed below are T cell receptor beta chains from one sample, sequenced in a study of shared clonotypes between healthy human individuals. The table came from immunoSEQ multiplex PCR; TCRdb's copy has only in-frame clones and leaves some out. The sample includes roughly 300,000 clones, 73% of them seen just once. The sequenced sample consisted of memory CD4+ T cells sorted from blood. These receptors all come from a man in his thirties or forties in good health. Both conserved end residues are part of each CDR3. Fields, in order: V gene, J gene, D gene, clone size, CDR3 DNA, CDR3 protein. A D gene is named only where the DNA matches it firmly. For some rows the clone size is stated as once, few or many, or as a class when expanded; others skip it.

TRBV18	TRBJ2-3	NA	NA	TGTGCCAGCTCACCGGGACTTGACTCAAGCACAGATACGCAGTATTTT	CASSPGLDSSTDTQYF
TRBV2	TRBJ1-3	NA	few	TGTGCCAGCAGTGAGGGTAATAGAGGCACCATATATTTT	CASSEGNRGTIYF
TRBV5-1	TRBJ2-1	NA	NA	TGCGCCAGCAGGCCGACAGACATCTCCTACAATGAGCAGTTCTTC	CASRPTDISYNEQFF
TRBV7-2	TRBJ2-7	NA	NA	TGTGCCAGCAGCTTAAACCCCTACGAGCAGTACTTC	CASSLNPYEQYF
TRBV25-1	TRBJ2-5	TRBD2	NA	TGTGCCAGCAGTGAAGGCGGGAGGGGGGAGACCCAGTACTTC	CASSEGGRGETQYF
TRBV7-9	TRBJ2-3	NA	NA	TGTGCCAGCAGCTTCGAGGGAAAGGGCACAGATACGCAGTATTTT	CASSFEGKGTDTQYF
TRBV5-5	TRBJ2-1	TRBD2	NA	TGTGCCAGCAGCTCCCCGACTAGCGAATCCTACAATGAGCAGTTCTTC	CASSSPTSESYNEQFF
TRBV5-1	TRBJ2-7	TRBD2	NA	TGCGCCAGCAGCTTGGAAGGCGGGAGGGTCGAGCAGTACTTC	CASSLEGGRVEQYF
TRBV6-1	TRBJ2-6	NA	few	TGTGCGATAGACTCTGGGGCCAACGTCCTGACTTTC	CAIDSGANVLTF
TRBV28	TRBJ1-5	NA	NA	TGTGCCAGCAGACCCCCTAGAGGGGCGGGACAGCCCCAGCATTTT	CASRPPRGAGQPQHF
TRBV7-9	TRBJ2-7	TRBD1	NA	TGTGCCAGCAGCCACAGGACAGGGGGACACGAGCAGTACTTC	CASSHRTGGHEQYF
TRBV7-2	TRBJ1-2	TRBD1	NA	TGTGCCAGCAGCTTACGGGCAGGGGGAAACTATGGCTACACCTTC	CASSLRAGGNYGYTF
TRBV11-3	TRBJ2-7	TRBD1	NA	TGTGCCAGCAGCCAAGGGACAGGGGCCGAGCAGTACTTC	CASSQGTGAEQYF
TRBV5-5	TRBJ2-3	NA	NA	TGTGCCAGCAGCTTGGCCGGAAGACGGGGCATCACTGATACGCAGTATTTT	CASSLAGRRGITDTQYF
TRBV6-4	TRBJ2-1	NA	NA	TGTGCCAGCAGTGACGAAAGGTACAATGAGCAGTTCTTC	CASSDERYNEQFF
TRBV7-2	TRBJ2-5	NA	NA	TGTGCCAGCAGCTCGGGGAGTTCTAGGGAGACCCAGTACTTC	CASSSGSSRETQYF
TRBV19	TRBJ1-5	NA	NA	TGTGCCAGTAGTATAGAGGACTTACACTATCAGCCCCAGCATTTT	CASSIEDLHYQPQHF
TRBV11-3	TRBJ2-3	NA	NA	TGTGCCAGCAGCTTAGTAGGGGCAGATACGCAGTATTTT	CASSLVGADTQYF
TRBV14	TRBJ1-2	TRBD1	NA	TGTGCCAGCAGCCCGGGACAGCTGAAAAAGATAAACTATGGCTACACCTTC	CASSPGQLKKINYGYTF
TRBV5-4	TRBJ2-7	TRBD2	many	TGTGCCAGCAGCTCCCTTCGGGAGGGCCTTTACGAGCAGTACTTC	CASSSLREGLYEQYF
TRBV2	TRBJ2-7	TRBD1	NA	TGTGCCAGCAGTCCGGGACAGGGGATTTACGAGCAGTACTTC	CASSPGQGIYEQYF
TRBV7-2	TRBJ2-7	NA	NA	TGTGCCAGCAGCTTACATGTCTCTAGGGAGCAGTACTTC	CASSLHVSREQYF
TRBV4-1	TRBJ2-5	NA	NA	TGCGCCAGCAGCCAAGAATTCGTTACCCGCCGACAAGAGACCCAGTACTTC	CASSQEFVTRRQETQYF
TRBV5-8	TRBJ1-5	TRBD1	NA	TGTGCCAGCAGCGCCTTTGGACAGGGCATTCAGCCCCAGCATTTT	CASSAFGQGIQPQHF
TRBV5-1	TRBJ2-3	NA	NA	TGCGCCAGCAGCTTTTCAGCGAAAGATACGCAGTATTTT	CASSFSAKDTQYF
TRBV19	TRBJ1-1	NA	NA	TGTGCCAGTACCCATTCGGGGGGCGGCGGCACTGAAGCTTTCTTT	CASTHSGGGGTEAFF
TRBV18	TRBJ1-5	NA	NA	TGTGCCAGCTCACCGGCAGGGGGCAATCAGCCCCAGCATTTT	CASSPAGGNQPQHF
TRBV5-1	TRBJ2-2	NA	NA	TGCGCCAGCAGCTTGGCGGCAGCTAACACCGGGGAGCTGTTTTTT	CASSLAAANTGELFF
TRBV19	TRBJ2-7	NA	NA	TGTGCCAGTAGTATTCAGGGATCCTACGAGCAGTACTTC	CASSIQGSYEQYF
TRBV21-1	TRBJ2-7	NA	NA	TGTGCCAGCCGCACCAGAAGCAAAGAATCATGTAGGGGGGGATCCTACGAGCAGTACTTC	CASRTRSKESCRGGSYEQYF
TRBV6-6	TRBJ2-1	NA	NA	TGTGCCAGCAGTGGGACCCACAATGAGCAGTTCTTC	CASSGTHNEQFF
TRBV7-9	TRBJ2-7	NA	NA	TGTGCCAGCAGCCGGGACCTCGCCGAGCAGTACTTC	CASSRDLAEQYF
TRBV25-1	TRBJ2-1	NA	NA	TGTGCCAGCAGCCGAAAGTCAAATGAGCAGTTCTTC	CASSRKSNEQFF
TRBV30	TRBJ2-2	NA	NA	TGTGCCTGGAGGGGACCTACGAACACCGGGGAGCTGTTTTTT	CAWRGPTNTGELFF
TRBV30	TRBJ1-5	NA	NA	TGTGCCTGGAGTAGGGGTACAGCCGGGAGTCAGCCCCAGCATTTT	CAWSRGTAGSQPQHF
TRBV5-1	TRBJ2-3	TRBD1	NA	TGCGCCAGCAGCTCCCACAGGACAGGGTCAGTGGATACGCAGTATTTT	CASSSHRTGSVDTQYF
TRBV7-6	TRBJ1-4	NA	NA	TGTGCCAGCAGTGGTCAGGGAAATGAAAAACTGTTTTTT	CASSGQGNEKLFF
TRBV6-5	TRBJ1-2	NA	NA	TGTGCCAGCAGTTGGGACACCGGCTATGGCTACACCTTC	CASSWDTGYGYTF
TRBV7-8	TRBJ2-3	TRBD2	NA	TGTGCCAGCAGCCGAGCTAGACTAGCGGGAGGGCCAGGTAGCACAGATACGCAGTATTTT	CASSRARLAGGPGSTDTQYF
TRBV5-6	TRBJ2-7	NA	few	TGTGCCAGCAGCTCCGAGACTAGGGGCGAGCAGTACTTC	CASSSETRGEQYF
TRBV28	TRBJ2-5	TRBD1	NA	TGTGCTACAGGGGACCAAGAGACCCAGTACTTC	CATGDQETQYF
TRBV7-9	TRBJ2-5	TRBD1	NA	TGTGCCAGCAGCGGAGGGACAGGGGGCGCGGAGACCCAGTACTTC	CASSGGTGGAETQYF
TRBV7-6	TRBJ2-1	TRBD2	NA	TGTGCCAGCAGCTCGGTAGCGGGAGGGGGCCCGTCAAATGAGCAGTTCTTC	CASSSVAGGGPSNEQFF
TRBV18	TRBJ1-5	NA	NA	TGTGCCAGCTCACCAATGGGGGTGGGAAGCAATCAGCCCCAGCATTTT	CASSPMGVGSNQPQHF
TRBV5-1	TRBJ1-1	NA	few	TGCGCCAGCAGGGGAATTAACACTGAAGCTTTCTTT	CASRGINTEAFF
TRBV10-3	TRBJ2-7	NA	NA	TGTGCCATCAGTGAGTCGACCGAATACGAGCAGTACTTC	CAISESTEYEQYF
TRBV4-3	TRBJ2-1	NA	few	TGCGCCAGCAGCCGACTGGGACACGGCTCCTACAATGAGCAGTTCTTC	CASSRLGHGSYNEQFF
TRBV4-1	TRBJ1-2	NA	NA	TGCGCCAGCAGCCAAGATATTGCGGGGGGCTACACCTTC	CASSQDIAGGYTF